Below, 30 T cell receptor beta chains from the same sample are listed, as sequenced in a study of cytomegalovirus exposure and HLA in healthy donors. The PCR was carried out with 60 Vbeta primers and 13 Jbeta primers. Method: immunoSEQ multiplex PCR; TCRdb's copy keeps in-frame clones and lacks some. The profile shows around 140,000 clones, over 65% of them singletons. Sequencing was done on a sample of PBMCs. These TCRs come from a male donor in good health and CMV-seronegative.

V is TRBV7-9 and J is TRBJ2-1; 12 positions agree with TRBD2. There are 15 residues in the CDR3. V lost 4 bases and J lost 7; bases outside the gene matches: 5. Germline lookup yields CDR1 SEHNR and CDR2 FQNEAQ (reference sequence). The CDR3 spells CASSSRLAGDNEQFF. The CDR3 bases are TGTGCCAGCAGCTCGAGACTAGCGGGAGATAATGAGCAGTTCTTC.

The chain combines TRBV5-5 with TRBJ1-1; D uncertain. The CDR3 has 14 amino acids. In germline, CDR1 is SGHKS, CDR2 YYEKEE (reference sequence). V was trimmed by 4 bases and J by 5 bases, leaving 15 bases between them. The CDR3 DNA follows: TGTGCCAGCAGCCTACATGGACTCGAAACTGAAGCTTTCTTT. It is translated as CASSLHGLETEAFF.

CDR3 DNA: TGTGCCAGCAGCTCGGGGGGAATTCAGCCCCAGCATTTT. Its translation: CASSSGGIQPQHF. The chain has TRBV5-6 and TRBJ1-5; perhaps TRBD1 as D (5 bases). From germline, CDR1 is SGHDT and CDR2 YYEEEE. The V and J ends lost 3 bases and 6 bases respectively, with 10 bases between them. The CDR3 runs 13 residues.

This clone appeared a few times. The V and J genes are TRBV30 and TRBJ2-1, with 15 bases aligning to TRBD2. After removal of 5 bases from V and 8 bases from J, the junction contained 4 bases not matched to a gene. Germline CDR1 GTSNPN, CDR2 SVGIG (reference sequence). This CDR3 is 14 amino acids long. CDR3 amino acids: CAWGGLAGGDEQFF. CDR3 nucleotides: TGTGCCTGGGGGGGACTAGCGGGAGGCGATGAGCAGTTCTTC.

The chain is built from TRBV19 and TRBJ2-5; D gene uncertain. Trimming pared 0 bases from V and 3 bases from J, leaving 5 bases between. The germline V gene has CDR1 LNHDA and CDR2 SQIVND (reference sequence). CDR3 length: 13 residues. DNA for the CDR3: TGTGCCAGTAGTATAGATGCGGAAGAGACCCAGTACTTC. Protein product: CASSIDAEETQYF.

Of note for this clone: The sample contains more than one DNA sequence encoding this CDR3. This chain joins TRBV6-5 and TRBJ1-4; D is perhaps TRBD1 (6 bases). V lost 6 bases and J lost 5, with 13 bases in between. Germline lookup yields CDR1 MNHEY and CDR2 SVGAGI. The CDR3 loop spans 14 amino acids. CDR3 bases: TGTGCCAGCAGCCTAGGGGGTGGGAATGAAAAACTGTTTTTT. It specifies CASSLGGGNEKLFF.

The gene calls are TRBV7-9 and TRBJ2-4, with a weak D call TRBD2 (6 bases). The germline gives CDR1 SEHNR, CDR2 FQNEAQ (reference sequence). The CDR3 sequence is 14 residues long. Trimming pared 4 bases from V and 7 bases from J, leaving 14 bases between. The CDR3 reads CASSSDGGINIQYF. CDR3 sequence (DNA): TGTGCCAGCAGCTCGGACGGAGGGATCAACATTCAGTACTTC.

This chain joins TRBV7-2 and TRBJ1-2; D not resolved. The CDR3 runs 15 residues. V lost 5 bases and J lost 4, with 17 bases in between. Germline V gene data show CDR1 as SGHTA and CDR2 as FQGNSA. The CDR3 loop is CASSVPPTPIYGYTF. The CDR3, as DNA: TGTGCCAGCAGCGTGCCACCCACCCCTATCTATGGCTACACCTTC.

The V call is TRBV2, the J call TRBJ2-1; 10 bases are a match to TRBD1. Germline V gene sequence: CDR1 SNHLY, CDR2 FYNNEI. This CDR3 contains 16 residues. V gave up 3 bases and J gave up 9 bases; unmatched junction bases: 11. The CDR3 nucleotides are TGTGCCAGCAGTGAGGAGACAGGGGGCGTGTGGCGTGAGCAGTTCTTC. Its translation is CASSEETGGVWREQFF.

This chain uses TRBV28 with TRBJ2-7, with 8 bases fitting TRBD1. CDR1 MDHEN and CDR2 SYDVKM come from the germline V gene. With 1 base clipped from V and 7 bases from J, the junction kept 12 bases outside the gene matches. The length of the CDR3 is 16 residues. CDR3 DNA sequence: TGTGCCAGCAGTTTATTGTCCAGGGGGCTATCGGGGGAGCAGTACTTC. It encodes CASSLLSRGLSGEQYF.

The chain employs TRBV19 and TRBJ1-5; TRBD1 matches 7 bases. The CDR3 loop spans 15 amino acids. The germline CDR1 and CDR2 sequences are LNHDA and SQIVND (reference sequence). J lost 3 bases, V lost 3 bases, and 5 bases had no gene match. CDR3 bases: TGTGCCAGTAGTATGGGGGGACAGCCCAATCAGCCCCAGCATTTT. It is translated as CASSMGGQPNQPQHF. Looking up the rest from reference TRBV19 and TRBJ1-5 gives the full variable domain: DGGITQSPKYLFRKEGQNVTLSCEQNLNHDAMYWYRQDPGQGLRLIYYSQIVNDFQKGDIAEGYSVSREKKESFPLTVTSAQKNPTAFYLCASSMGGQPNQPQHFGDGTRLSIL.

This rearrangement joins TRBV4-3 to TRBJ2-6; possibly TRBD1 for D (6 bases). CDR3 length equals 16 residues. Deletions cut 4 bases from V and 2 bases from J, with 12 bases between. Germline values: CDR1 LGHNA, CDR2 YSLEER. CDR3 in DNA: TGCGCCAGCAGCCGAGCGGACAGAGCTGGGGCCAACGTCCTGACTTTC. Translated: CASSRADRAGANVLTF.

V usage is TRBV28 and J usage is TRBJ1-1, with 10 bases aligning to TRBD1. Germline lookup yields CDR1 MDHEN and CDR2 SYDVKM. The CDR3 consists of 14 residues. V gave up 5 bases and J gave up 4 bases; unmatched junction bases: 4. The CDR3 DNA reads as TGTGCCAGCAGTGTGACAGGGGGCCGCACTGAAGCTTTCTTT. Its protein product is CASSVTGGRTEAFF.

CDR3 nucleotides: TGTGCCAGCAGCTGGTCGACAGGGTACACTGAAGCTTTCTTT. This gives the protein CASSWSTGYTEAFF. This chain joins TRBV28 and TRBJ1-1; 7 bases fit TRBD1. Losses at the gene ends were 6 bases for V and 3 bases for J; bases not matched to a gene: 7. Germline V lookup: CDR1 MDHEN, CDR2 SYDVKM. CDR3 length equals 14 residues.

This clone was detected only once. The gene calls are TRBV7-2 and TRBJ2-7, with D tentatively TRBD1 (7 bases). The CDR3 is 14 residues long. Trimming cost V 6 bases and J 1 base, with 13 bases left between them. Germline V gene data show CDR1 as SGHTA and CDR2 as FQGNSA. The CDR3 protein is CASSPQGGSYEQYF. Written as DNA, the CDR3 is TGTGCCAGCAGTCCTCAGGGGGGATCCTACGAGCAGTACTTC.

This chain links TRBV2 with TRBJ1-5, with D possibly being TRBD1 (5 bases). The ends were cut back, 2 bases at V and 1 base at J, with 9 bases in the middle. The germline V gene encodes CDR1 SNHLY and CDR2 FYNNEI. This CDR3 region has 15 residues. CDR3 coding DNA: TGTGCCAGCAGTGAACAGGGAATCAGCAATCAGCCCCAGCATTTT. Translated: CASSEQGISNQPQHF.

V and J are TRBV5-4 and TRBJ1-2; TRBD1 matches 9 bases. V gave up 6 bases and J gave up 8 bases; unmatched junction bases: 11. The germline gives CDR1 SGHNT, CDR2 YYREEE (reference sequence). The CDR3 sequence is 14 residues long. The CDR3 spells CASIRTGGATGYTF. In DNA form, the CDR3 reads TGTGCCAGCATCCGAACAGGGGGCGCGACCGGCTACACCTTC.

The gene calls are TRBV7-2 and TRBJ2-7; 10 bases are shared with TRBD2. CDR3 length equals 16 residues. Germline CDR1 is SGHTA and CDR2 is FQGNSA. Trimming at V came to 4 bases and at J to 4 bases, leaving 10 bases not matched to a gene. The CDR3 DNA is TGTGCCAGCAGCTCCTTTGGACTAGCGGCTCGGTACGAGCAGTACTTC. As protein: CASSSFGLAARYEQYF.

The chain links TRBV5-8 to TRBJ1-5, with D possibly TRBD1 on 5 matching bases. CDR1 is SGHTS, CDR2 YDEGEE, per germline. V was pared by 2 bases and J by 4 bases, with 13 bases between. This CDR3 comprises 15 residues. CDR3 sequence reads: CASSLDDSWNQPQHF. CDR3 DNA: TGTGCCAGCAGCTTAGATGACAGTTGGAATCAGCCCCAGCATTTT.

With regard to this clone: The identical CDR3 is also encoded by other nucleotide sequences in the sample. The gene calls are TRBV2 and TRBJ1-2; TRBD1 might be the D (6 bases). The germline gives CDR1 SNHLY, CDR2 FYNNEI. The V gene lost 3 bases and the J gene lost 7 bases, with 18 bases spanning the gap. The CDR3 sequence is 15 residues long. The CDR3 DNA follows: TGTGCCAGCAGTGAGGCTAGCCAGGGGAGAGTTGGCTACACCTTC. Residues: CASSEASQGRVGYTF.

V is TRBV4-2 and J is TRBJ2-7; D gene ambiguous. The germline V gene encodes CDR1 LGHNA and CDR2 YNFKEQ. This CDR3 has 15 residues. Trimming took off 0 bases at V and 3 bases at J, with 12 bases between the two ends. The CDR3 DNA is TGTGCCAGCAGCCAAGAAGGCCTAGAGCACTACGAGCAGTACTTC. Translated, it gives CASSQEGLEHYEQYF.

The V call is TRBV19, the J call TRBJ2-2, with a weak D call TRBD2 (6 bases). The CDR3 is made up of 14 amino acids. Trimming removed 6 bases from V and 1 base from J, with 9 bases in between. Germline CDR1 is LNHDA and CDR2 is SQIVND (reference sequence). The CDR3 DNA follows: TGTGCCAGTAGGCGTAGCGGGAACACCGGGGAGCTGTTTTTT. This gives the protein CASRRSGNTGELFF. Full variable domain (remainder filled in from reference TRBV19 and TRBJ2-2): DGGITQSPKYLFRKEGQNVTLSCEQNLNHDAMYWYRQDPGQGLRLIYYSQIVNDFQKGDIAEGYSVSREKKESFPLTVTSAQKNPTAFYLCASRRSGNTGELFFGEGSRLTVL.

V and J are TRBV15 and TRBJ2-3; TRBD2 might be the D (5 bases). V was shortened by 1 base and J by 2 bases, with 7 bases between the two germline ends. This CDR3 spans 14 amino acids. CDR1 and CDR2 from the germline V gene are LNHNV and YYDKDF (reference sequence). In nucleotides, the CDR3 is TGTGCCACCAGCAGAGTCGGACTCACAGATACGCAGTATTTT. Protein sequence: CATSRVGLTDTQYF.

The chain links TRBV7-2 to TRBJ2-1, with D possibly being TRBD2 (6 bases). Germline CDR1 SGHTA, CDR2 FQGNSA. The CDR3 covers 16 residues. V lost 5 bases, J lost 0 bases, and 14 bases lay in between. The CDR3 DNA follows: TGTGCCAGCAGCCTGGGGGGTCCTCGCTCCTACAATGAGCAGTTCTTC. Amino acid sequence: CASSLGGPRSYNEQFF.

This clone was seen a few times. The chain employs TRBV4-1 and TRBJ2-6, with 8 bases that match TRBD1. V shed 2 bases, J shed 2 bases, and the junction held 8 bases outside the gene matches. The CDR3 has 18 amino acids. Germline CDR1 and CDR2: MGHRA and YSYEKL. CDR3 DNA: TGCGCCAGCAGCCAACAGGGGGCGCTCGGACCTGGGGCCAACGTCCTGACTTTC. It is translated as CASSQQGALGPGANVLTF.

The chain uses TRBV27 and TRBJ2-4; possibly TRBD2 for D (5 bases). Germline V gene sequence: CDR1 MNHEY, CDR2 SMNVEV (reference sequence). The CDR3 length is 14 residues. V lost 2 bases and J lost 0, with 5 bases in between. The CDR3 nucleotides are TGTGCCAGCAGTTTAGGACTAGCCAAAAACATTCAGTACTTC. It codes for CASSLGLAKNIQYF.

This clone was observed once. The DNA of the CDR3 is TGTGCCAGCAGCTTAGCGCTCGTCAGGGGGTACGAGCAGTACTTC. Protein: CASSLALVRGYEQYF. The chain has TRBV11-1 and TRBJ2-7; TRBD1 agrees at 7 bases. The length of the CDR3 is 15 residues. V was pared by 0 bases and J by 4 bases, with 6 bases of the junction left unmatched. CDR1 and CDR2 (germline): SGHAT, FQDESV (reference sequence). The whole variable domain, filled in from reference TRBV11-1 and TRBJ2-7, reads EAEVAQSPRYKITEKSQAVAFWCDPISGHATLYWYRQILGQGPELLVQFQDESVVDDSQLPKDRFSAERLKGVDSTLKIQPAELGDSAMYLCASSLALVRGYEQYFGPGTRLTVT.

The chain is built from TRBV30 and TRBJ2-3; TRBD2 might be the D (6 bases). V was cut by 6 bases and J by 5 bases, with 21 bases left in between. Germline lookup yields CDR1 GTSNPN and CDR2 SVGIG (reference sequence). The CDR3 length is 15 residues. The CDR3 sequence: CACPGRGAQKDTQYF. The CDR3 DNA reads as TGTGCCTGCCCGGGGCGGGGTGCCCAGAAAGATACGCAGTATTTT.

V gene TRBV9 combines with J gene TRBJ2-1; 8 bases are a match to TRBD2. Per germline, CDR1 SGDLS and CDR2 YYNGEE. V was clipped by 4 bases and J by 3 bases; unmatched bases: 9. The CDR3 has 16 residues. Here the CDR3 DNA reads TGTGCCAGCAGCTCCATCGGAACTAGCGGCTACAATGAGCAGTTCTTC. Its protein is CASSSIGTSGYNEQFF.

This chain joins TRBV25-1 and TRBJ2-1; D may be TRBD2 (6 bases). Trimming left V 5 bases short and J 4 bases short, with 12 bases between. The germline CDR1 and CDR2 sequences are MGHDK and SYGVNS. CDR3 size: 14 residues. CDR3 sequence reads: CASSYSGLYNEQFF. CDR3 sequence (DNA): TGTGCCAGCAGTTATAGCGGATTATACAATGAGCAGTTCTTC.